Included here is one T cell receptor beta chain sequence, with context. The data are from a study of T cells after yellow fever vaccination. Trimming took 0 bases from V and 2 from J; bases not matched to a gene: 0. CDR1 and CDR2 from the germline V gene are SGHTA and FQGNSA. CDR3 length: 17 residues. TCRdb recomputed calls from the 5' RACE reads with MiXCR, one row per CDR3 protein. The table records some 120,000 distinct CDR3 sequences, 6.5% to 8% of them present only once. The sample consisted of CD4+ T cells sorted from PBMCs, taken more than 8 days after the first yellow fever vaccination. The TCR comes from a man aged 18-30 years who received the YFV17D yellow fever vaccine. J is TRBJ2-5 and V is TRBV7-2; 16 nucleotides align to TRBD2. The CDR3 DNA sequence: TGTGCCAGCAGCTTAGCGGGACTAGCGGGGGGGCAAGAGACCCAGTACTTC. Residues: CASSLAGLAGGQETQYF. Filled out from reference TRBV7-2 and TRBJ2-5, the complete variable domain reads GAGVSQSPSNKVTEKGKDVELRCDPISGHTALYWYRQSLGQGLEFLIYFQGNSAPDKSGLPSDRFSAERTGGSVSTLTIQRTQQEDSAVYLCASSLAGLAGGQETQYFGPGTRLLVL.